This T cell receptor beta chain was recorded in a study of neurological immune-mediated disorders. Trimming at V came to 4 bases and at J to 5 bases, leaving 3 bases not matched to a gene. Germline assignment: CDR1 DFQATT and CDR2 SNEGSKA (reference sequence). The CDR3 length is 12 residues. TCRdb used MiXCR to reprocess the 5' RACE reads, holding one entry per CDR3 protein. In the table there are about 80,000 distinct CDR3 sequences, 5% to 6% of which are singletons. The table lists this clonotype with many counts. Time point denoted: longitudinal time-point 2. Unsorted libraries used 2 million PBMCs kept at -80 degrees C.

V usage is TRBV20-1 and J usage is TRBJ2-7; TRBD1 matches at 9 bases. The clonotype comes from a woman aged 55-70 years with multiple sclerosis. Specimen: PBMCs. The CDR3 is CSANRGPDEQYF. The CDR3 nucleotides are TGCAGTGCTAACAGGGGGCCCGACGAGCAGTACTTC.